These T cell receptor beta chains were read from a single sample in a study of OX40 agonist ivuxolimab in advanced cancers. The protocol was immunoSEQ multiplex PCR, while the TCRdb copy is restricted to in-frame clones and leaves out a portion. Found here are some 17,000 clones, around four fifths of them singletons; the top ten hold 20% to 30%. The starting material was CD4+ or CD8+ T cells sorted from blood, obtained in a trial of the OX40 agonist ivuxolimab. The receptors stem from an adult with an advanced solid tumor such as melanoma, head and neck, liver or kidney cancer. The CDR3 runs from the conserved cysteine through the conserved F or W. Fields, in order: V gene, J gene, D gene, clone size, CDR3 length, CDR3 DNA, CDR3 protein. D genes are given only for firm matches. A clone size is listed for some rows: how often the clone was seen (once, few, many), or a class if it is expanded.

V gene: TRBV6-5
J gene: TRBJ2-1
D gene: TRBD2
clone size: -
CDR3 length: 15
CDR3 DNA: TGTGCCAGCAGTTACATTGCGGGGGGGCCTAATGAGCAGTTCTTC
CDR3 protein: CASSYIAGGPNEQFF

V gene: TRBV19
J gene: TRBJ1-1
D gene: -
clone size: -
CDR3 length: 13
CDR3 DNA: TGTGCCAGTAGTCAAACCAAGGTCACTGAAGCTTTCTTT
CDR3 protein: CASSQTKVTEAFF

V gene: TRBV2
J gene: TRBJ2-6
D gene: -
clone size: -
CDR3 length: 15
CDR3 DNA: TGTGCCAGCAGTGAATGGGGTGGTGGGGCCAACGTCCTGACTTTC
CDR3 protein: CASSEWGGGANVLTF

V gene: TRBV5-1
J gene: TRBJ2-6
D gene: -
clone size: few
CDR3 length: 16
CDR3 DNA: TGCGCCTCACTCGCGGAGGTTGGCTCTGGGGCCAACGTCCTGACTTTC
CDR3 protein: CASLAEVGSGANVLTF

V gene: TRBV7-9
J gene: TRBJ2-7
D gene: TRBD1
clone size: -
CDR3 length: 14
CDR3 DNA: TGTGCCAGCAGCTTTACCGGGACAGGGGCCGAGCAGTACTTC
CDR3 protein: CASSFTGTGAEQYF

V gene: TRBV14
J gene: TRBJ2-5
D gene: -
clone size: -
CDR3 length: 15
CDR3 DNA: TGTGCCAGCAGCCAAGTAGGAGGGGCCCTAGAGACCCAGTACTTC
CDR3 protein: CASSQVGGALETQYF

V gene: TRBV13
J gene: TRBJ2-1
D gene: -
clone size: -
CDR3 length: 13
CDR3 DNA: TGTGCCAGCAGCTTAGAACAGAATAATGAGCAGTTCTTC
CDR3 protein: CASSLEQNNEQFF

V gene: TRBV2
J gene: TRBJ1-2
D gene: TRBD1
clone size: few
CDR3 length: 13
CDR3 DNA: TGTGCCAGCAGTGGGGGACAGGTATATGGCTACACCTTC
CDR3 protein: CASSGGQVYGYTF

V gene: TRBV11-2
J gene: TRBJ2-7
D gene: TRBD1
clone size: -
CDR3 length: 15
CDR3 DNA: TGTGCCAGCAGCTTGGGACAGGGGAGCTCCTACGAGCAGTACTTC
CDR3 protein: CASSLGQGSSYEQYF

V gene: TRBV10-3
J gene: TRBJ2-5
D gene: TRBD2
clone size: -
CDR3 length: 13
CDR3 DNA: TGTGCCACCCAGGGACTAGCGGAAGAGACCCAGTACTTC
CDR3 protein: CATQGLAEETQYF

V gene: TRBV30
J gene: TRBJ2-3
D gene: -
clone size: once
CDR3 length: 15
CDR3 DNA: TGTGCCTGGAGTCCTTTGGGGGTAGCGTCAGATACGCAGTATTTT
CDR3 protein: CAWSPLGVASDTQYF

V gene: TRBV2
J gene: TRBJ1-2
D gene: TRBD1
clone size: -
CDR3 length: 15
CDR3 DNA: TGTGCCAGCAGAAACGACAGGGGATGGAGCTATGGCTACACCTTC
CDR3 protein: CASRNDRGWSYGYTF

V gene: TRBV15
J gene: TRBJ2-7
D gene: -
clone size: once
CDR3 length: 17
CDR3 DNA: TGTGCCACCAGCAGAGCGGGACCCTCCCCTGGCGCCTACGAGCAGTACTTC
CDR3 protein: CATSRAGPSPGAYEQYF

V gene: TRBV5-4
J gene: TRBJ1-1
D gene: -
clone size: -
CDR3 length: 13
CDR3 DNA: TGTGCCAGCAGCTTGTTGGGAGGCGCTGAAGCTTTCTTT
CDR3 protein: CASSLLGGAEAFF

V gene: TRBV7-8
J gene: TRBJ1-1
D gene: TRBD1
clone size: -
CDR3 length: 15
CDR3 DNA: TGTGCCAGCAGCTTTACAGGGGGCGCGGGGACTGAAGCTTTCTTT
CDR3 protein: CASSFTGGAGTEAFF

V gene: TRBV6-5
J gene: TRBJ1-2
D gene: -
clone size: -
CDR3 length: 12
CDR3 DNA: TGTGCCAGCAGTTTACGGGGCTATGGCTACACCTTC
CDR3 protein: CASSLRGYGYTF

V gene: TRBV21-1
J gene: TRBJ1-2
D gene: -
clone size: -
CDR3 length: 15
CDR3 DNA: TGTGCCAGCAGCATAATACAAGAGAGGCCCTATGGCTACACCTTC
CDR3 protein: CASSIIQERPYGYTF

V gene: TRBV7-2
J gene: TRBJ2-7
D gene: TRBD2
clone size: -
CDR3 length: 19
CDR3 DNA: TGTGCCAGCAGCTTCTCGGGACTAGCGGGGGCGCTGAGCTCCTACGAGCAGTACTTC
CDR3 protein: CASSFSGLAGALSSYEQYF

V gene: TRBV19
J gene: TRBJ1-2
D gene: TRBD1
clone size: -
CDR3 length: 17
CDR3 DNA: TGTGCCAGTAGTACGTGGGACAGGGGGTCCGACGACTATGGCTACACCTTC
CDR3 protein: CASSTWDRGSDDYGYTF

V gene: TRBV5-1
J gene: TRBJ2-1
D gene: -
clone size: -
CDR3 length: 14
CDR3 DNA: TGCGCCAGCAGCCCATCCGGGGGCTACAATGAGCAGTTCTTC
CDR3 protein: CASSPSGGYNEQFF

V gene: TRBV5-6
J gene: TRBJ2-3
D gene: -
clone size: -
CDR3 length: 15
CDR3 DNA: TGTGCCAGCAGCTTGGCTCAACAGGGCGCAGATACGCAGTATTTT
CDR3 protein: CASSLAQQGADTQYF

V gene: TRBV4-1
J gene: TRBJ2-7
D gene: -
clone size: medium-sized
CDR3 length: 14
CDR3 DNA: TGCGCCAGCAGCCAAGGAGGAGGATCCTACGAGCAGTACTTC
CDR3 protein: CASSQGGGSYEQYF

V gene: TRBV10-2
J gene: TRBJ2-7
D gene: TRBD2
clone size: -
CDR3 length: 14
CDR3 DNA: TGCGCCAGCACCCCCGGTAGCGGGTCCTACGAGCAGTACTTC
CDR3 protein: CASTPGSGSYEQYF

V gene: TRBV4-1
J gene: TRBJ2-7
D gene: TRBD1
clone size: -
CDR3 length: 15
CDR3 DNA: TGCGCCAGCAGCTCACGGACAGGGGGCACCTACGAGCAGTACTTC
CDR3 protein: CASSSRTGGTYEQYF

V gene: TRBV6-1
J gene: TRBJ1-2
D gene: -
clone size: -
CDR3 length: 12
CDR3 DNA: TGTGCCAGCACCGGTCCGGGCTTTGGCTACACCTTC
CDR3 protein: CASTGPGFGYTF

V gene: TRBV5-1
J gene: TRBJ2-7
D gene: TRBD1
clone size: -
CDR3 length: 14
CDR3 DNA: TGCGCCAGCAGCTTGTACAGGGGCGGAGCCGAGCAGTACTTC
CDR3 protein: CASSLYRGGAEQYF

V gene: TRBV9
J gene: TRBJ2-7
D gene: -
clone size: -
CDR3 length: 13
CDR3 DNA: TGTGCCAGCAGCGTGGGGGGATCCTACGAGCAGTACTTC
CDR3 protein: CASSVGGSYEQYF

V gene: TRBV4-1
J gene: TRBJ2-6
D gene: -
clone size: -
CDR3 length: 17
CDR3 DNA: TGCGCCAGCAGCCAAGAAGGGGTCGGGGCTGGGGCCAACGTCCTGACTTTC
CDR3 protein: CASSQEGVGAGANVLTF

V gene: TRBV28
J gene: TRBJ2-3
D gene: TRBD1
clone size: -
CDR3 length: 16
CDR3 DNA: TGTGCCAGCAGTTTCCACGGACAGGGGGAAGCCGATACGCAGTATTTT
CDR3 protein: CASSFHGQGEADTQYF

V gene: TRBV7-8
J gene: TRBJ1-3
D gene: -
clone size: -
CDR3 length: 18
CDR3 DNA: TGTGCCAGCAGCTTACCCCCAGGGATGATTTCGGGAGGAAACACCATATATTTT
CDR3 protein: CASSLPPGMISGGNTIYF

V gene: TRBV9
J gene: TRBJ2-3
D gene: -
clone size: once
CDR3 length: 15
CDR3 DNA: TGTGCCAGCACCCGGGGGCGGGGCACCACAGATACGCAGTATTTT
CDR3 protein: CASTRGRGTTDTQYF

V gene: TRBV6-1
J gene: TRBJ2-3
D gene: -
clone size: -
CDR3 length: 12
CDR3 DNA: TGTGCCAGCCTGGCGTCCTCCGGAGTGCAGTATTTT
CDR3 protein: CASLASSGVQYF

V gene: TRBV27
J gene: TRBJ1-2
D gene: TRBD1
clone size: -
CDR3 length: 15
CDR3 DNA: TGTGCCAGCAGTTTACAGGGAGGGGGCGCTTCTGGCTACACCTTC
CDR3 protein: CASSLQGGGASGYTF

V gene: TRBV9
J gene: TRBJ1-4
D gene: -
clone size: -
CDR3 length: 14
CDR3 DNA: TGTGCCAGCAGCCCCAAAGGCGGTAATGAAAAACTGTTTTTT
CDR3 protein: CASSPKGGNEKLFF

V gene: TRBV5-4
J gene: TRBJ1-3
D gene: -
clone size: few
CDR3 length: 15
CDR3 DNA: TGTGCCAGCAGCTCTACCTCAGGGGCTGGAAACACCATATATTTT
CDR3 protein: CASSSTSGAGNTIYF

V gene: TRBV6-5
J gene: TRBJ1-1
D gene: -
clone size: once
CDR3 length: 14
CDR3 DNA: TGTGCCAGCAGTTACTCGACCGGGAACACTGAAGCTTTCTTT
CDR3 protein: CASSYSTGNTEAFF

V gene: TRBV27
J gene: TRBJ2-7
D gene: -
clone size: -
CDR3 length: 13
CDR3 DNA: TGTGCCAGCAGTTTAGACCCCGGGTACGAGCAGTACTTC
CDR3 protein: CASSLDPGYEQYF

V gene: TRBV7-8
J gene: TRBJ1-2
D gene: -
clone size: -
CDR3 length: 13
CDR3 DNA: TGTGCCAGCAGCTTACGCGTTAACTATGGCTACACCTTC
CDR3 protein: CASSLRVNYGYTF

V gene: TRBV28
J gene: TRBJ2-1
D gene: TRBD1
clone size: -
CDR3 length: 16
CDR3 DNA: TGTGCCACCCTTGGGACAGGGCCGAACTTAGGGGATGAGCAGTTCTTC
CDR3 protein: CATLGTGPNLGDEQFF

V gene: TRBV27
J gene: TRBJ2-7
D gene: -
clone size: -
CDR3 length: 15
CDR3 DNA: TGTGCCAGCAGTCTTGGGCAGGGGACGCCCTTCGAGCAGTACTTC
CDR3 protein: CASSLGQGTPFEQYF